This T cell receptor (beta chain) was captured by sequencing in a study of neoadjuvant anti-PD-1 for oral cavity cancer. Study-wide context: Non-progressing patients received a fourth nivolumab dose near day 43, then surgery on days 50-56.

Study conclusions and caveats: Pretreatment Treg/Th17 ratio correlated inversely with post-treatment tumor clonality.

Here immunoSEQ multiplex PCR was the method, and the copy in TCRdb shows in-frame clones only, minus some. The table records approximately 12,000 clones, around 56% of them present only once. In the case of this clone: Its antigen is unidentified.

Cohort: HPV-negative, locally advanced oral cavity squamous cell carcinoma patients. The origin of this receptor is a person between 35 and 79 years old with oral cavity squamous cell carcinoma. Sample: tumor tissue, taken before nivolumab (anti-PD-1) treatment.

The DNA for the CDR3 is TGTGCCAGCAGTTCCTTCTCCAATCAGCCCCAGCATTTT. The encoded protein is CASSSFSNQPQHF. The genes are TRBV6-6 and TRBJ1-5; D gene ambiguous. This CDR3 contains 13 residues. V dropped 4 bases and J dropped 3 bases, with 7 bases sitting between them. Germline V gives CDR1 MNHNY, CDR2 SVGAGI (reference sequence).